This T cell receptor (beta chain) stems from a study of molecular identifiers for immune sequencing clone quantification. The study, taken as a whole, reports: Clonotypes topping 20 RNA copies carried over 97% of effector molecules but under 1% of naive ones.

The CDR3 contains 14 residues. The ends were cut back, 6 bases at V and 6 bases at J, with 14 bases in the middle. Germline lookup yields CDR1 SGHNT and CDR2 YENEEA. There are a few counts of this clonotype. Its antigen is currently unknown. Based on a CD8+CD4-CCR7+CD45RA+ profile, naive CD8 T cells were sorted. Bulk TCR libraries were made with methods that had been previously described and with listed TCR primers. Each CDR3 protein gets one entry after TCRdb re-called the PCR reads with MiXCR. The data show about 510,000 distinct CDR3 sequences, with about 22% seen just once and 0.7% to 0.95% held by the top ten.

Source material: naive CD8+ T cells from blood, with Jurkat cell RNA spiked in. Subset: FACS-sorted CD8+CD4-CCR7+CD45RA+ naive T cells. The chain recombines TRBV11-3 with TRBJ2-2, with D maybe TRBD2 (6 bases). The receptor was isolated from a human donor in good health. Some libraries in this study had Jurkat cell RNA spiked in. The DNA for the CDR3 is TGTGCCAGCAGTACACTGACTAGTCCCGGGGAGCTGTTTTTT. Protein product: CASSTLTSPGELFF. Based on the CDR3 plus reference TRBV11-3 and TRBJ2-2, the full variable domain is EAGVVQSPRYKIIEKKQPVAFWCNPISGHNTLYWYLQNLGQGPELLIRYENEEAVDDSQLPKDRFSAERLKGVDSTLKIQPAELGDSAVYLCASSTLTSPGELFFGEGSRLTVL.